This record concerns one TCR beta chain sequence. Trimming shortened V by 5 bases and J by 2 bases, and 22 bases separated the two germline ends. CDR3 length equals 19 residues. Germline CDR1 MNHNY, CDR2 SVGAGI (reference sequence). This record comes from a study of T-cell memory formation after mild COVID-19. TCRdb processed the 5' RACE reads anew with MiXCR; each CDR3 protein has one entry. The sample carries 450,000 to 650,000 distinct CDR3 sequences, approximately 21% recorded once. This chain links TRBV6-6 with TRBJ2-6; D gene ambiguous. This TCR derives from an adult woman who had mild COVID-19 (a few samples of this study predate the infection). Cell type and time point are not known. The sequenced sample was PBMCs or a T cell subset sorted from them (not recorded which). CDR3 amino acids: CASSPRIGPHLPGANVLTF. The CDR3 DNA sequence: TGTGCCAGCAGTCCAAGAATAGGACCTCACCTCCCTGGGGCCAACGTCCTGACTTTC.